A selection of T cell receptor beta chains follows, all from one sample in a study of response to subunit inactivated influenza vaccine. One entry per CDR3 protein, called by TCRdb with MiXCR from the RT-PCR reads. This sample has 500,000 to 750,000 distinct CDR3 sequences, with 11% to 15% found just once. The source material was PBMCs from blood, sampled roughly 13 days after vaccination. The receptors were sampled from a man aged 50 to 60 who received an inactivated influenza vaccine. Both conserved end residues are part of each CDR3. The D gene is left open where the match is weak. Not every row has a clone size; where given, it reads once, few, many or a size class.

>TRBV6-5|many|TRBJ2-4|NA
CASKGAKNIQYF
TGTGCCAGCAAGGGGGCCAAAAACATTCAGTACTTC
>TRBV7-9|many|TRBJ1-1|NA
CGALTGLEAFF
TGTGGGGCGCTTACAGGGTTAGAAGCTTTCTTT
>TRBV7-2|NA|TRBJ2-3|TRBD2
CASSLGTSGRVDTQYF
TGTGCCAGCAGCTTAGGGACTAGCGGGAGGGTGGATACGCAGTATTTT
>TRBV11-2|many|TRBJ2-7|NA
CASSGGNYEQYF
TGTGCCAGCAGCGGAGGGAACTACGAGCAGTACTTC
>TRBV20-1|NA|TRBJ1-2|TRBD1
CSASPGGGYGYTF
TGCAGTGCTAGTCCAGGGGGAGGGTATGGCTACACCTTC
>TRBV28|NA|TRBJ2-1|NA
CASSPLAGNNEQFF
TGTGCCAGCAGCCCCTTGGCCGGAAACAATGAGCAGTTCTTC
>TRBV9|NA|TRBJ2-6|NA
CASSVVGVRSGANVLTF
TGTGCCAGCAGCGTGGTGGGGGTTCGCTCTGGGGCCAACGTCCTGACTTTC
>TRBV11-2|NA|TRBJ1-6|TRBD1
CASSFRGQGTGSPLHF
TGTGCCAGCAGCTTCCGCGGACAGGGGACCGGCTCACCCCTCCACTTT
>TRBV5-6|few|TRBJ1-4|NA
CASSSQQTNEKLFF
TGTGCCAGCAGCTCCCAGCAAACTAATGAAAAACTGTTTTTT
>TRBV5-1|many|TRBJ2-1|TRBD2
CASRRGSGSPFPNNEQFF
TGCGCCAGCCGCCGGGGTAGCGGGAGCCCCTTCCCAAACAATGAGCAGTTCTTC
>TRBV7-9|NA|TRBJ2-7|TRBD2
CASSLDPGLAGAYEQYF
TGTGCCAGCAGCTTAGATCCTGGACTAGCGGGGGCCTACGAGCAGTACTTC
>TRBV7-8|NA|TRBJ1-1|NA
CASSSAILNTEAFF
TGTGCCAGCAGCTCGGCAATCCTGAACACTGAAGCTTTCTTT
>TRBV12-3/TRBV12-4|few|TRBJ2-7|TRBD1
CASSWTGGLVYF
TGTGCCAGCAGTTGGACAGGGGGCCTGGTGTACTTC
>TRBV28|NA|TRBJ2-6|NA
CASSLFGAGSGANVLTF
TGTGCCAGCAGTTTATTCGGAGCTGGCTCTGGGGCCAACGTCCTGACTTTC
>TRBV7-9|NA|TRBJ2-7|NA
CASSLGRGAPSYEQYF
TGTGCCAGCAGCTTAGGGCGGGGAGCACCCTCCTACGAGCAGTACTTC
>TRBV4-2|few|TRBJ2-4|NA
CASSLRYGTEAKNIQYF
TGTGCCAGCAGCCTAAGGTACGGGACCGAAGCCAAAAACATTCAGTACTTC
>TRBV19|NA|TRBJ2-1|TRBD2
CASSRFVAGAEQFF
TGTGCCAGTAGTCGCTTTGTAGCGGGAGCTGAGCAGTTCTTC